This T cell receptor beta chain was identified in a study of blood T cell repertoires in COVID-19. Background on the study: Researchers got acute and convalescent COVID-19 samples from the United States, Italy and Spain. PBMCs, B-cell-depleted T cells, or T cells provided the cDNA or gDNA that made up the material.

This CDR3 has 16 amino acids. V lost 1 base, J lost 0 bases, and 12 bases lay in between. Germline V CDR1 and CDR2: SGHVS, FQNEAQ. This clone was recorded only once. Source study methods: Nucleated cell counts were estimated from reference gene primer amplification. Method: immunoSEQ multiplex PCR; TCRdb's copy keeps in-frame clones and lacks some. V and J calls and clone size come straight from that table; D and trimming were deduced from the DNA. The repertoire holds hundreds of thousands of clones, with more than 85% as singletons. V is TRBV7-8 and J is TRBJ1-1; no firm D call. The receptor comes from an older man with acute or convalescent COVID-19. The sequenced sample consisted of peripheral blood. The CDR3, as DNA: TGTGCCAGCAGCTTAGATGCAGGACTCATGAACACTGAAGCTTTCTTT. It translates to CASSLDAGLMNTEAFF.